This TCR beta chain was observed in a study of blood T cell repertoires in COVID-19. Study in general: T cells, B-cell-depleted T cells, or PBMCs provided the cDNA or gDNA that served as material.

Per the original data handling: How many nucleated cells were present was estimated from reference gene primer amplification. Sequenced by immunoSEQ multiplex PCR; TCRdb stores in-frame clones only, minus some. The V and J calls and clone size come from that table; D and trimming were worked out from the DNA. The sample holds about 160,000 clones, over 80% seen once. Details on this clone: The sample contains more than one DNA sequence encoding this CDR3.

The CDR3 has 15 residues. Looked up from germline, CDR1 is SGDLS and CDR2 is YYNGEE. The ends lost 4 bases at V and 2 bases at J; junction bases unmatched: 7. The source is a woman aged 60 to 75 who had recovered from COVID-19. The chain combines TRBV9 with TRBJ2-3; TRBD1 agrees at 7 bases. Sequenced: peripheral blood. The CDR3 sequence is CASSPRTGDTDTQYF. CDR3 DNA: TGTGCCAGCAGCCCCCGGACAGGAGACACAGATACGCAGTATTTT.